Sequencing of this T cell receptor (beta chain) was carried out in a study of T-cell memory formation after mild COVID-19. Study-wide points: Specificity for SARS-CoV-2 was not confirmed among the second-wave clones peaking on day 37. Memory sampled before infection contained some responding clones, suggesting cross-reactive memory joined.

This clonotype has at least ten counts. Its specificity is unknown. MiXCR was run by TCRdb on the 5' RACE reads, yielding one entry per CDR3 protein. The profile shows about 470,000 distinct CDR3 sequences, 20% to 25% of them singletons. CDR3 length equals 12 residues. Trimming stripped 7 bases from V and 7 bases from J, with 11 bases between. The TCR was taken from an adult woman who had mild COVID-19 (a few samples of this study predate the infection). Cell type and time point are not known. The material sequenced was PBMCs or a T cell subset sorted from them (not recorded which). The V and J genes are TRBV12-3 or TRBV12-4 and TRBJ2-1; D is possibly TRBD2 (6 bases). CDR3 amino acids: CASIKGGNEQFF. The CDR3 region has the DNA TGTGCCAGCATCAAAGGAGGGAATGAGCAGTTCTTC.